The rows below give T cell receptor beta chains drawn from one sample of a study of OX40 agonist ivuxolimab in advanced cancers. TCRdb's copy holds only in-frame clones and misses some; the assay was immunoSEQ multiplex PCR. The sample lists tens of thousands of clones, nearly 90% occurring once. The starting material was CD4+ or CD8+ T cells sorted from blood, obtained in a trial of the OX40 agonist ivuxolimab. These receptors originate from an adult with an advanced solid tumor such as melanoma, head and neck, liver or kidney cancer. Each CDR3 is given with its conserved first and last residue. Fields, in order: clone size, D gene, CDR3 length, V gene, J gene, CDR3 DNA, CDR3 protein. D genes are given only for firm matches. The size of a clone is reported for some rows only, either as once, few or many, or as a class for expanded clones.

.,TRBD1,14,TRBV6-5,TRBJ2-7,TGTGCCAGCAGTTACTCCTCAGGGGGTAACGAGCAGTACTTC,CASSYSSGGNEQYF
.,TRBD1,16,TRBV10-3,TRBJ1-2,TGTGCCATCAGTGAGTCGTATAGGACAGGGGACTATGGCTACACCTTC,CAISESYRTGDYGYTF
medium-sized,.,13,TRBV9,TRBJ2-1,TGTGCCAGCAGCGTAGGGGGAGTCAGTGAGCAGTTCTTC,CASSVGGVSEQFF
.,.,14,TRBV11-2,TRBJ1-2,TGTGCCAGCAGCTTACCCCATCCGGGGGCTGGCTACACCTTC,CASSLPHPGAGYTF
once,.,15,TRBV14,TRBJ1-4,TGTGCCAGCAGCCAAGCAAGCCTCCAGAATGGAAAACTGTTTTTT,CASSQASLQNGKLFF
.,TRBD2,15,TRBV19,TRBJ2-1,TGTGCCAGTAGTATGTGGACTAGCGGGAGGAATGAGCAGTTCTTC,CASSMWTSGRNEQFF
.,TRBD2,14,TRBV6-4,TRBJ2-7,TGTGCCAGCCTAGGACTAGCGGTTGCCTACGAGCAGTACTTC,CASLGLAVAYEQYF
.,.,14,TRBV6-6,TRBJ2-7,TGTGCCAGCAGTTACGAGGGGAGCACCCACGAGCAGTACTTC,CASSYEGSTHEQYF
.,TRBD2,15,TRBV19,TRBJ2-1,TGTGCCAGTAGTGTTTTCAGCGGGAACTACAATGAGCAGTTCTTC,CASSVFSGNYNEQFF
once,TRBD2,14,TRBV7-2,TRBJ2-7,TGTGCCAGCAGCTTTAGCGGGAGAGTCTACGAGCAGTACTTC,CASSFSGRVYEQYF
.,.,13,TRBV19,TRBJ1-5,TGTGCCAGTTTAGGAGGGCTCAATCAGCCCCAGCATTTT,CASLGGLNQPQHF
.,.,18,TRBV12-2,TRBJ2-1,TGTGCAAGTCAACTACGGCGGGGATCCGTGGGAGACGACAATGAGCAGTTCTTC,CASQLRRGSVGDDNEQFF
.,.,15,TRBV29-1,TRBJ1-3,TGCAGCGTTGAAGACCCCATGAGCTCTGGAAACACCATATATTTT,CSVEDPMSSGNTIYF
once,.,15,TRBV5-1,TRBJ2-7,TGCGCCAGCAGCCTTGGACAGCAGAACCCCTACGAGCAGTACTTC,CASSLGQQNPYEQYF
.,.,16,TRBV30,TRBJ2-7,TGTGCCTGGAGTGTATACGCTATAGGTAGCTCCTACGAGCAGTACTTC,CAWSVYAIGSSYEQYF
.,.,15,TRBV5-4,TRBJ1-2,TGTGCCAGCACCAAAATCAGGGAAATCAACTATGGCTACACCTTC,CASTKIREINYGYTF
.,.,15,TRBV9,TRBJ2-1,TGTGCCAGCAGCTTCGGTGGCTCGCCAGACAATGAGCAGTTCTTC,CASSFGGSPDNEQFF
.,.,14,TRBV6-5,TRBJ2-1,TGTGCCAGCATCGGGACTGGCTCCTACAATGAGCAGTTCTTC,CASIGTGSYNEQFF
.,.,15,TRBV7-2,TRBJ2-7,TGTGCCAGCAGCTTAGTGCGGGACAAATCCTACGAGCAGTACTTC,CASSLVRDKSYEQYF
.,.,14,TRBV9,TRBJ2-7,TGTGCCAGCAGCCCGGGGACTGCGCCCTACGAGCAGTACTTC,CASSPGTAPYEQYF
.,TRBD2,15,TRBV27,TRBJ2-1,TGTGCCAGCAGTTCCGGGACTAGCGGTAGGGGGGAGCAGTTCTTC,CASSSGTSGRGEQFF
.,.,12,TRBV6-5,TRBJ2-7,TGTGCCAGCAGTTCCCAGGGCTACGAGCAGTACTTC,CASSSQGYEQYF
.,.,12,TRBV7-9,TRBJ2-3,TGTGCCAGCAGCGCAGGGACCGAGGGCCCGTATTTT,CASSAGTEGPYF
.,.,15,TRBV27,TRBJ1-1,TGTGCCAGCAGTTTATCAGGGACGGGCAACACTGAAGCTTTCTTT,CASSLSGTGNTEAFF
.,.,11,TRBV6-5,TRBJ2-2,TGTGCCAGCAGTTACGGCCGGGAGCTGTTTTTT,CASSYGRELFF
once,.,13,TRBV15,TRBJ2-5,TGTGCCACCAGCGATAGCGGCGCCGAGGCCCAGTACTTC,CATSDSGAEAQYF
.,TRBD1,15,TRBV18,TRBJ1-1,TGTGCCAGCTCACACGCGGACAGGCCGAACACTGAAGCTTTCTTT,CASSHADRPNTEAFF
.,TRBD2,15,TRBV6-5,TRBJ2-1,TGTGCCAGCAGCCCCGGGACTAGCAGCTTCAATGAGCAGTTCTTC,CASSPGTSSFNEQFF
once,TRBD2,14,TRBV30,TRBJ2-7,TGTGCCTGGAGCGATAGCGGGAGCTCGAGCGAGCAGTACTTC,CAWSDSGSSSEQYF
.,TRBD1,14,TRBV6-5,TRBJ2-7,TGTGCCAGCAGAGTCGACAGGGGAGCCTACGAGCAGTACTTC,CASRVDRGAYEQYF
few,TRBD1,14,TRBV27,TRBJ2-5,TGTGCCAGCAGTTTAGCCCCACACGGGACAGCGGAGTACTTC,CASSLAPHGTAEYF
.,.,14,TRBV11-2,TRBJ2-2,TGTGCCAGCAGCTTATCCCAACCTCCCGGGGAGCTGTTTTTT,CASSLSQPPGELFF
once,TRBD2,15,TRBV4-1,TRBJ2-3,TGCGCCAGCAGCCAAGTGGGACTAGCGGGATCTACGCAGTATTTT,CASSQVGLAGSTQYF
.,.,17,TRBV5-1,TRBJ1-1,TGCGCCAGCAGCCCTCCGGGAGCTGGGCCATTAAACACTGAAGCTTTCTTT,CASSPPGAGPLNTEAFF
.,.,11,TRBV29-1,TRBJ2-5,TGCAGCGTTGAGGGCCGGGGGACCCAGTACTTC,CSVEGRGTQYF
.,TRBD2,17,TRBV2,TRBJ2-7,TGTGCCAGCAGTGAAGCAAGGACTAGCGCGAGCTCCTACGAGCAGTACTTC,CASSEARTSASSYEQYF
once,.,13,TRBV11-2,TRBJ2-1,TGTGCCAGCAGCTCAGTACCCTACAATGAGCAGTTCTTC,CASSSVPYNEQFF
.,.,14,TRBV5-1,TRBJ2-3,TGCGCCAGCAGCTTGGTGGAGGGCACAGATACGCAGTATTTT,CASSLVEGTDTQYF
.,.,14,TRBV5-4,TRBJ2-7,TGTGCCAGCAGTCTAACACTAAGCTCCTACGAGCAGTACTTC,CASSLTLSSYEQYF
.,.,15,TRBV2,TRBJ1-3,TGTGCCAGCAGTGACGGGCCTATCTCTGGAAACACCATATATTTT,CASSDGPISGNTIYF
large,.,14,TRBV11-3,TRBJ2-7,TGTGCCAGCAGCTTATCTCCGACGGCCTACGAGCAGTACTTC,CASSLSPTAYEQYF
once,TRBD1,15,TRBV28,TRBJ1-1,TGTGCCAGCAGAATCGCCGGGACAGTCAACACTGAAGCTTTCTTT,CASRIAGTVNTEAFF
.,.,15,TRBV6-5,TRBJ1-1,TGTGCCAGCTCCTACTTTATTGGGGGGCGCGATGAAGCTTTCTTT,CASSYFIGGRDEAFF
.,.,13,TRBV13,TRBJ2-1,TGCGCCAGCAGCCACGACTATTACAATGAGCAGTTCTTC,CASSHDYYNEQFF
.,TRBD2,16,TRBV4-1,TRBJ2-3,TGCGCCAGCAGCCAAGTAGCGGGAGGGGACACAGATACGCAGTATTTT,CASSQVAGGDTDTQYF
.,.,14,TRBV7-8,TRBJ1-1,TGTGCCAGCAGCCCACACCGGGACCCCACTGAAGCTTTCTTT,CASSPHRDPTEAFF